A single sample gave rise to the 4 T cell receptor beta chains below, sequenced in a study of memory CD4+ T cells and cytomegalovirus serostatus. Profiled with immunoSEQ multiplex PCR; TCRdb holds only in-frame clones, not every one. The sample lists over 55,000 clones, around 80% occurring once. The sort gate was single viable CD3+CD4+CD8-CD45RO+ cells for memory CD4+ T cells. Sequenced material: memory CD4+ T cells from blood. The origin of the receptors is an adult in good health and CMV-seronegative.

This rearrangement joins TRBV5-1 to TRBJ2-7; D assignment may be TRBD1 or TRBD2 (5 bases each). This CDR3 is 12 amino acids long. Germline values: CDR1 SGHRS, CDR2 YFSETQ. Trimming removed 4 bases from V and 2 bases from J, with 7 bases in between. The DNA of the CDR3 is TGCGCCAGCAGCGGGACCACCTACGAGCAGTACTTC. Its protein product is CASSGTTYEQYF.

This rearrangement joins TRBV5-5 to TRBJ1-5, with D uncertain. The CDR3 is made up of 15 amino acids. V lost 2 bases, J lost 8 bases, and 17 bases lay in between. In germline, CDR1 is SGHKS, CDR2 YYEKEE (reference sequence). Here the CDR3 DNA reads TGTGCCAGCAGCTTAGGCGGGAGGATTGAAGAGCCCCAGCATTTT. Amino acids: CASSLGGRIEEPQHF.

This rearrangement joins TRBV7-8 to TRBJ2-5; D remains unclear. CDR3 size: 14 residues. V lost 1 base to trimming and J lost 5 bases, with 11 bases between them. Germline V gives CDR1 SGHVS, CDR2 FQNEAQ. The CDR3 loop is CASSLDPGSETQYF. In DNA form, the CDR3 reads TGTGCCAGCAGCTTAGATCCAGGCTCGGAGACCCAGTACTTC.

This chain's CDR3 is CASSETRQDNSPLHF. For the CDR3, the DNA is TGTGCCAGCAGTGAAACCCGACAGGATAATTCACCCCTCCACTTT. V and J are TRBV6-1 and TRBJ1-6; maybe TRBD1 (6 bases). The CDR3 contains 15 residues. In germline, CDR1 is MNHNS, CDR2 SASEGT. Trimming stripped 2 bases from V and 5 bases from J, with 10 bases between.